Presented here are 12 T cell receptor beta chains from one specimen sequenced in a study of blood T cell repertoires in COVID-19. Profiled with immunoSEQ multiplex PCR; TCRdb holds only in-frame clones, not every one. Among approximately 160,000 clones listed, roughly nine tenths were seen once. Input material: peripheral blood. The receptor set was obtained from a man aged 60 to 75 with active or convalescent COVID-19.

This clone was counted a few times. The gene calls are TRBV3-1 (or the pseudogene TRBV3-2) and TRBJ1-5; D possibly corresponds to TRBD1 (6 bases). The CDR3 is 13 residues long. Deletions cut 3 bases from V and 7 bases from J, with 10 bases between. In germline, CDR1 is LGHDT, CDR2 YNNKEL (reference sequence). The CDR3 region has the DNA TGTGCCAGCAGCCACGCAGGGGAACAGCCCCAGCATTTT. Its translation is CASSHAGEQPQHF.

The CDR3 loop is CASSPEVEGANYGYTF. Written as DNA, the CDR3 is TGTGCCAGCAGCCCGGAGGTGGAAGGAGCTAACTATGGCTACACCTTC. The rearrangement joins TRBV5-4 to TRBJ1-2; D call uncertain. The germline V and J ends were trimmed by 4 bases and 0 bases, with 16 bases remaining between them. The CDR3 consists of 16 residues. The germline gives CDR1 SGHNT, CDR2 YYREEE (reference sequence).

V is TRBV30 and J is TRBJ1-2; tentatively, D is TRBD1 (6 bases). In germline, CDR1 is GTSNPN, CDR2 SVGIG (reference sequence). This CDR3 is 16 amino acids long. V was clipped by 1 base and J by 2 bases, with 17 bases between them. The chain's CDR3 is CAWSGRFGQWNYGYTF. The DNA for the CDR3 is TGTGCCTGGAGTGGCCGGTTCGGACAGTGGAACTATGGCTACACCTTC.

The genes are TRBV10-3 and TRBJ2-2; TRBD1 is a possible D gene (6 bases). The germline V gene has CDR1 ENHRY and CDR2 SYGVKD. The CDR3 has 15 amino acids. Trimming stripped 8 bases from V and 0 bases from J, with 13 bases between. The CDR3 DNA sequence: TGTGCCATCCAGGGGACGAAAGCGAACACCGGGGAGCTGTTTTTT. Translation gives CAIQGTKANTGELFF.

The rearrangement uses TRBV5-1 and TRBJ1-2; 7 bases line up with TRBD1. The CDR3 sequence is 14 residues long. V dropped 4 bases and J dropped 3; count of bases not matched to a gene: 6. Germline V gene lookup returns CDR1 SGHRS and CDR2 YFSETQ. The CDR3 spells CASSRGGKDYGYTF. CDR3 nucleotides: TGCGCCAGCAGCCGAGGGGGCAAGGACTATGGCTACACCTTC.

The J gene is TRBJ1-4, the V gene TRBV2; weak D call: TRBD1 (6 bases). V lost 9 bases and J lost 7, with 21 bases in between. The CDR3 length is 15 residues. Germline values: CDR1 SNHLY, CDR2 FYNNEI. The CDR3 DNA follows: TGTGCCAGTATCCGGGACACCAGCGGGGGTGAAAAACTGTTTTTT. It yields the protein CASIRDTSGGEKLFF.

V and J are TRBV10-1 and TRBJ2-3; 9 bases map to TRBD1. CDR1 and CDR2 (germline): WNHNN, SYGVQD (reference sequence). V lost 8 bases and J lost 3; bases outside the gene matches: 9. This CDR3 contains 15 residues. For the CDR3, the DNA is TGCGCCAGCCAACCGACGGGACAGGGTACAGATACGCAGTATTTT. Encoded protein: CASQPTGQGTDTQYF.

The chain has TRBV7-9 and TRBJ1-1, with TRBD1 matching 8 bases. The germline CDR1 and CDR2 sequences are SEHNR and FQNEAQ (reference sequence). The trim removed 1 base at V and 6 bases at J, leaving 7 bases unmatched. This CDR3 comprises 15 residues. CDR3 coding DNA: TGTGCCAGCAGCTTAGGGACAGGGACATTTCCTGAAGCTTTCTTT. Its protein is CASSLGTGTFPEAFF.

This chain connects TRBV5-1 to TRBJ2-1; weak D call: TRBD2 (6 bases). Trimming stripped 1 base from V and 4 bases from J, with 15 bases between. Germline CDR1 is SGHRS and CDR2 is YFSETQ. The CDR3 is made up of 16 amino acids. The CDR3 DNA reads TGCGCCAGCAGCTTGAGCTTAGCGGAACCTTACAATGAGCAGTTCTTC. Protein sequence: CASSLSLAEPYNEQFF.

The chain couples TRBV30 to TRBJ2-7, with TRBD1 matching over 12 bases. The CDR3 consists of 15 residues. Germline-derived CDR1 and CDR2 are GTSNPN and SVGIG (reference sequence). Losses at the gene ends were 4 bases for V and 5 bases for J; bases not matched to a gene: 9. CDR3 residues: CAWNKPGQGANEQYF. For the CDR3, the DNA is TGTGCCTGGAATAAGCCGGGACAGGGGGCCAACGAGCAGTACTTC.

The rearrangement uses TRBV5-1 and TRBJ1-6; perhaps TRBD1 as D (6 bases). CDR1 and CDR2 from the germline V gene are SGHRS and YFSETQ. There are 15 residues in the CDR3. V lost 0 bases and J 5 bases, leaving 9 bases between the germline ends. In DNA, the CDR3 is TGCGCCAGCAGCTTGGTAAAGGGGGATAATTCACCCCTCCACTTT. Translation gives CASSLVKGDNSPLHF.

This rearrangement joins TRBV23-1 to TRBJ2-4; possible D gene TRBD1, 5 bases. TRBV23-1 is identified as an open reading frame with a role that is uncertain. V was cut by 2 bases and J by 0 bases, with 11 bases left in between. The CDR3 covers 16 residues. The CDR3 coding sequence is TGCGCCAGCAGTCAAGTCCAGGGCCGAGCCAAAAACATTCAGTACTTC. Translated, it gives CASSQVQGRAKNIQYF.